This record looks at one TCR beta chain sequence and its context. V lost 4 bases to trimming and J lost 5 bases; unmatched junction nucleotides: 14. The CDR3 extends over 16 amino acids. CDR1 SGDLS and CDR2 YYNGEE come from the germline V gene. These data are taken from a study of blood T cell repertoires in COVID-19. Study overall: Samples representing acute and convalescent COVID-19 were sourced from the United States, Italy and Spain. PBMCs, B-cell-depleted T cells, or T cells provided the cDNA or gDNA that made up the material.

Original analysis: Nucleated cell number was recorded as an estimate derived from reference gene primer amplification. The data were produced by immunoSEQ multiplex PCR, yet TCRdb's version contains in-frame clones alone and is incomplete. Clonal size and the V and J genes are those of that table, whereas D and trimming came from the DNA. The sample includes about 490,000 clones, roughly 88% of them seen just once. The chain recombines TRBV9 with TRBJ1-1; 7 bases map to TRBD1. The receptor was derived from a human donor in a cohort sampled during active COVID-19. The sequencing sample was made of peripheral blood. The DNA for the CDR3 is TGTGCCAGCAGCATAATGACAGGGAAGATCGGAACTGAAGCTTTCTTT. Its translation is CASSIMTGKIGTEAFF. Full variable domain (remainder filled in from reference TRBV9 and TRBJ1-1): DSGVTQTPKHLITATGQRVTLRCSPRSGDLSVYWYQQSLDQGLQFLIQYYNGEERAKGNILERFSAQQFPDLHSELNLSSLELGDSALYFCASSIMTGKIGTEAFFGQGTRLTVV.